This section outlines one T cell receptor (beta chain) sequence together with its context. Its specificity is not known. The data belong to a study of T cell repertoires in cytomegalovirus infection. Study details: Selection of CMV epitopes for the study included recently identified HLA-C-restricted and well-studied HLA-B-restricted ones. It was the public TCR beta signatures that indicated both CMV infection and matching HLA type. Study-wide results and limits: Adding up the frequency of public TCR beta families identified people who carried CMV plus the relevant HLA. The ex vivo response was dominated by HLA-C-restricted CMV-specific TCR beta clonotypes.

MiXCR, run by TCRdb on the reads, gives a single entry per CDR3 protein. This table holds under 850,000 distinct CDR3 sequences, roughly 33% found once. CDR1 is LGHNA and CDR2 is YSLEER in the germline V gene. The CDR3 sequence is 14 residues long. V shed 4 bases and J shed 3 bases, with 10 bases lying between them. The source material was cultured PBMCs, sampled from culture after CMV antigen stimulation. The sequence derives from a human donor in good health (CMV status not recorded). Some clones in this sample may be carry-over from other donors' samples. The chain links TRBV4-3 to TRBJ2-4; possibly TRBD2 for D (6 bases). CDR3 sequence (DNA): TGCGCCAGCAGCCCTCAGGGAGGCAAAAACATTCAGTACTTC. This encodes CASSPQGGKNIQYF.